These T cell receptor beta chains were read from a single sample in a study of identical twins. TCRdb reprocessed the 5' RACE reads via MiXCR and lists one record per CDR3 protein. The sample holds about 690,000 distinct CDR3 sequences, 21% seen once. These sequences were also reported in another study, on T cells expressing NK-cell markers.

Source material: PBMCs. The receptor set was obtained from a woman under 30 in good health. The CDR3 runs from the conserved cysteine through the conserved F or W. Each record gives: V gene, clone size, J gene, D gene, CDR3 DNA, CDR3 protein. A D gene is named only where the DNA matches it firmly. Size tells how often a clone was seen (once, few, many) or the class of an expanded clone, and some rows leave it out.

TRBV6-2/TRBV6-3	-	TRBJ2-3	-	TGTGCCAGCAGTAGGAGGGCCGGGTTTGCAGATACGCAGTATTTT	CASSRRAGFADTQYF
TRBV20-1	-	TRBJ2-1	-	TGCAGTGCCCAAGTCGACTCGGCAGGCAACTACAATGAGCAGTTCTTC	CSAQVDSAGNYNEQFF
TRBV20-1	few	TRBJ2-5	-	TGCAGTGCTGTTCTCGGGGAACTCACGAGGGGCCAGTACTTC	CSAVLGELTRGQYF
TRBV7-2	-	TRBJ1-6	-	TGTGCCAGCAGTCCGGACAGCGCACCCCTCCACTTT	CASSPDSAPLHF
TRBV10-3	few	TRBJ2-1	-	TGTGCCATCAGTGATCCTTCGGGAGCCAGCTACAATGAGCAGTTCTTC	CAISDPSGASYNEQFF
TRBV4-3	few	TRBJ2-3	-	TGCGCCAGCAGCCAAGTCGGAGTTGTAGGCACAGATACGCAGTATTTT	CASSQVGVVGTDTQYF
TRBV15	few	TRBJ1-1	-	TGTGCCACCAGCAGAGGTTCGAGCGGGGGCACTGAAGCTTTCTTT	CATSRGSSGGTEAFF
TRBV10-2	many	TRBJ1-1	-	TGCGCCAGCAGCTGGGGGCGGGACACTGAAGCTTTCTTT	CASSWGRDTEAFF
TRBV6-2/TRBV6-3	-	TRBJ2-1	TRBD2	TGTGCCAGCAGTTGGGGGACTAGCTCGGTCGATGAGCAGTTCTTC	CASSWGTSSVDEQFF
TRBV29-1	few	TRBJ1-2	-	TGCAGCGTTATCAGCGACGGGGAGGGAGGCTACACCTTC	CSVISDGEGGYTF
TRBV12-3/TRBV12-4	few	TRBJ1-4	TRBD1	TGTGCCAGCGGCCCGCCGGGACAGGGGGCTAGGGAAAAACTGTTTTTT	CASGPPGQGAREKLFF
TRBV7-2	few	TRBJ2-6	-	TGTGCCAGCAGCTCCCAGGGGGGGGCCAACGTCCTGACTTTC	CASSSQGGANVLTF
TRBV3-1	many	TRBJ2-6	TRBD1	TGTGCCAGCAGCCGGGACAGCAGGTTCTCTGGGGCCAACGTCCTGACTTTC	CASSRDSRFSGANVLTF
TRBV12-3/TRBV12-4	-	TRBJ2-3	-	TGTGCCAGCAGTTTCTTTCGGGGAACAGATACGCAGTATTTT	CASSFFRGTDTQYF
TRBV5-1	-	TRBJ2-2	-	TGCGCCAGCAGCTACACTGACTTCGCGAACACCGGGGAGCTGTTTTTT	CASSYTDFANTGELFF
TRBV6-1	many	TRBJ2-2	TRBD2	TGTGCCAGCGGAGAGACTAGCGGGAATACCGGGGAGCTGTTTTTT	CASGETSGNTGELFF
TRBV7-2	-	TRBJ2-1	-	TGTGCCAGCAGCCCAGAGGGGACTCCCTCCTACAATGAGCAGTTCTTC	CASSPEGTPSYNEQFF
TRBV7-2	many	TRBJ2-3	-	TGTGCCAGCAGCTTATTTGGACCGGGGCGGCAGTATTTT	CASSLFGPGRQYF
TRBV20-1	few	TRBJ2-7	-	TGCAGTGCGACCCTGGTGGGCTACGAGCAGTACTTC	CSATLVGYEQYF
TRBV20-1	-	TRBJ2-5	-	TGCAGTACGGGGGTCGGCTTACCCCGGGAGACCCAGTACTTC	CSTGVGLPRETQYF
TRBV5-5	-	TRBJ2-1	TRBD2	TGTGCCAGCAGCATTCGACTAGCGGGAGCCGATGAGCAGTTCTTC	CASSIRLAGADEQFF
TRBV7-2	-	TRBJ2-7	-	TGTGCCAGCAGCTTCCGGAAGGGGGGGATGAAGTTAAGCGAGCAGTACTTC	CASSFRKGGMKLSEQYF
TRBV7-2	few	TRBJ2-2	TRBD2	TGTGCCAGCAGCTTACGTGCTAGCGGGGGGATGAACACCGGGGAGCTGTTTTTT	CASSLRASGGMNTGELFF
TRBV18	-	TRBJ2-5	-	TGTGCCAGCTCACCAACCACGATCCAAGAGACCCAGTACTTC	CASSPTTIQETQYF
TRBV30	-	TRBJ2-7	TRBD1	TGTGCCTGGGCCGGACAGGACTCCTACGAGCAGTACTTC	CAWAGQDSYEQYF
TRBV29-1	many	TRBJ1-2	-	TGCAGCGTTGATGGGGGAATTCGGGACTATGGCTACACCTTC	CSVDGGIRDYGYTF
TRBV4-2	many	TRBJ1-4	TRBD1	TGTGCCAGCAGCCAAGATAGACAGGGGGCGCGTGAAAAACTGTTTTTT	CASSQDRQGAREKLFF
TRBV29-1	few	TRBJ1-1	-	TGCAGCGTTGTGCGGGGGGCTGGGACTGAAGCTTTCTTT	CSVVRGAGTEAFF
TRBV2	many	TRBJ1-2	-	TGTGCCAGCAGTGAAGCCAGGAGCCTACGCTACACCTTC	CASSEARSLRYTF
TRBV29-1	-	TRBJ2-1	TRBD1	TGCAGCGTTGAAGTGGGGACAGGGGGCAAAGGGAATGAGCAGTTCTTC	CSVEVGTGGKGNEQFF
TRBV2	-	TRBJ2-7	TRBD2	TGTGCCAGCGGCGTAGCGGGAGGCTACGAGCAGTACTTC	CASGVAGGYEQYF
TRBV7-3	-	TRBJ2-7	-	TGTGCCAGCAGCAAGACTGGGCCCTACGAGCAGTACTTC	CASSKTGPYEQYF
TRBV20-1	few	TRBJ2-1	-	TGCAGTGCTAGAGTGGCTACCGGATACAATGAGCAGTTCTTC	CSARVATGYNEQFF
TRBV12-3/TRBV12-4	many	TRBJ2-7	TRBD1	TGTGCCAGCAGTTCAAGGACAGGGAGCTACGAGCAGTACTTC	CASSSRTGSYEQYF
TRBV20-1	-	TRBJ1-6	-	TGCAGTGCTAGAGGAGGGGTTAATAATTCACCCCTCCACTTT	CSARGGVNNSPLHF
TRBV11-2	many	TRBJ2-7	TRBD2	TGTGCCAGCAGCTTTACCGGGACTACCGCCTACGAGCAGTACTTC	CASSFTGTTAYEQYF
TRBV29-1	-	TRBJ1-1	TRBD1	TGCAGCGTTGTGGGCAGGGGGCACACTGAAGCTTTCTTT	CSVVGRGHTEAFF
TRBV20-1	-	TRBJ1-1	-	TGCAGTGCTAGCAGGGTGAACACTGAAGCTTTCTTT	CSASRVNTEAFF
TRBV5-6	-	TRBJ1-2	-	TGTGCCAGCACGGACCGGAAAGGATTCTATGGCTACACCTTC	CASTDRKGFYGYTF
TRBV5-6	many	TRBJ1-5	-	TGTGCCAGCAGCTCTCTTTCGACCCGGGACACCAATCAGCCCCAGCATTTT	CASSSLSTRDTNQPQHF
TRBV5-1	many	TRBJ2-5	TRBD1	TGCGCCAGCAGCTTGCCAGGGGGCGGACAAGAGACCCAGTACTTC	CASSLPGGGQETQYF
TRBV6-1	few	TRBJ2-1	TRBD2	TGTGCCAGCAGTGCCGTCGTAGCGGGAGTTACCTACAATGAGCAGTTCTTC	CASSAVVAGVTYNEQFF
TRBV12-3/TRBV12-4	many	TRBJ2-3	-	TGTGCCAGCAACCCAACAGGAAGCACAGATACGCAGTATTTT	CASNPTGSTDTQYF
TRBV6-2/TRBV6-3	-	TRBJ2-1	TRBD2	TGTGCCAGCAGTTATGGCGGGAGGATTCACAATGAGCAGTTCTTC	CASSYGGRIHNEQFF
TRBV7-9	-	TRBJ2-1	-	TGTGCCAGCAGCTTAGTAGCCCGAGATGAGCAGTTCTTC	CASSLVARDEQFF
TRBV5-5	-	TRBJ2-1	-	TGTGCCAGCAGCCATGACTTGAGGGAGCAGTTCTTC	CASSHDLREQFF
TRBV11-3	-	TRBJ2-7	TRBD1	TGTGCCAGCAGCTTAGCCCCCAGGGGGAATACCTACGAGCAGTACTTC	CASSLAPRGNTYEQYF